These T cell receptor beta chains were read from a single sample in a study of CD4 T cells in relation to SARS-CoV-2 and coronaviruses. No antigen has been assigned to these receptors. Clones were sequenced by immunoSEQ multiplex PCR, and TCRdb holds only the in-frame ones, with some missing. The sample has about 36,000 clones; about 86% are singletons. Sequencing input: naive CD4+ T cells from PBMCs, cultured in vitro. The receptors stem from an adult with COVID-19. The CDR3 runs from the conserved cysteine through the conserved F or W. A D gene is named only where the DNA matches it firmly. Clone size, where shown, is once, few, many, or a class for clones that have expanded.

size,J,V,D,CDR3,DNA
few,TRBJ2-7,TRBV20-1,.,CSARDRLDRYEQYF,TGCAGTGCTCGTGACAGGCTGGACCGTTACGAGCAGTACTTC
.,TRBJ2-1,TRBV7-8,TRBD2,CASSLGGLAYNEQFF,TGTGCCAGCAGCTTAGGTGGACTAGCATACAATGAGCAGTTCTTC
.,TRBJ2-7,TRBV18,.,CASSPPLGGRGTYEQYF,TGTGCCAGCTCACCTCCTCTTGGAGGCCGGGGTACTTACGAGCAGTACTTC
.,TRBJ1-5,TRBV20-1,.,CSASLIYSNQPQHF,TGCAGTGCTAGTCTGATCTATAGCAATCAGCCCCAGCATTTT
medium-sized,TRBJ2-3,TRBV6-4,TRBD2,CASSASGTDTQYF,TGTGCCAGCAGTGCTAGCGGGACAGATACGCAGTATTTT
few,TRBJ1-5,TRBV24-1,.,CATSDRPDQPQHF,TGTGCCACCAGTGATCGACCTGATCAGCCCCAGCATTTT
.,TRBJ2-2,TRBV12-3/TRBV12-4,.,CASSPGQTGELFF,TGTGCCAGCAGTCCGGGGCAGACCGGGGAGCTGTTTTTT
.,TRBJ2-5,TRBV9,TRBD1,CASSVGDREGETQYF,TGTGCCAGCAGCGTAGGGGACAGGGAAGGGGAGACCCAGTACTTC
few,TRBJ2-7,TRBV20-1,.,CSARRSEQYF,TGCAGTGCGAGGAGGAGCGAGCAGTACTTC
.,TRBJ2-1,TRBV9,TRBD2,CASSGGLAGGSANEQFF,TGTGCCAGCAGCGGGGGACTAGCGGGAGGGTCGGCCAATGAGCAGTTCTTC
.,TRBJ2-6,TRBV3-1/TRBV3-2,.,CASRQAGANVLTF,TGTGCCAGCAGACAGGCTGGGGCCAACGTCCTGACTTTC
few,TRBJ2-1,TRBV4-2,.,CASSQDSQGTYNEQFF,TGTGCCAGCAGCCAAGATTCCCAGGGTACCTACAATGAGCAGTTCTTC
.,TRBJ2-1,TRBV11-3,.,CASSLEANSYNEQFF,TGTGCCAGCAGCTTAGAAGCGAACTCCTACAATGAGCAGTTCTTC
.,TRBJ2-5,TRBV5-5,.,CASTPRAGQETQYF,TGTGCCAGCACTCCAAGGGCAGGCCAAGAGACCCAGTACTTC
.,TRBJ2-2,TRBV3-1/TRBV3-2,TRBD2,CASSLAGAGTGELFF,TGTGCCAGCAGCTTAGCGGGAGCTGGCACCGGGGAGCTGTTTTTT
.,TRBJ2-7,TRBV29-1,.,CSVGRVGASYEQYF,TGCAGCGTTGGCAGAGTGGGGGCCTCCTACGAGCAGTACTTC
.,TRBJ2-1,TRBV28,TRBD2,CASSSPRAGGNNEQFF,TGTGCCAGCAGTTCCCCTCGAGCGGGAGGAAACAATGAGCAGTTCTTC
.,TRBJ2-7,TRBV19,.,CASSLAERYEQYF,TGTGCCAGTAGTTTAGCGGAGAGGTACGAGCAGTACTTC
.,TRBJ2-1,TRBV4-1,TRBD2,CASSQPGLAGAYNEQFF,TGCGCCAGCAGCCAACCGGGACTAGCGGGAGCCTACAATGAGCAGTTCTTC
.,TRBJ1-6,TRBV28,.,CASSLRSPYNSPLHF,TGTGCCAGCAGTTTACGGTCGCCTTATAATTCACCCCTCCACTTT
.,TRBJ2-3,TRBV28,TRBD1,CASSFYRDRADDTQYF,TGTGCCAGCAGTTTTTACCGGGACAGGGCTGATGATACGCAGTATTTT
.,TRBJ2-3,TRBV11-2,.,CASSFWGPSTDTQYF,TGTGCCAGCAGTTTCTGGGGGCCGAGCACAGATACGCAGTATTTT
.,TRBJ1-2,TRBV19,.,CASSMGQPANYGYTF,TGTGCCAGTAGTATGGGGCAGCCCGCGAACTATGGCTACACCTTC
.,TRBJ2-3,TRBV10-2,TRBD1,CASREGQGTDTQYF,TGCGCCAGCAGGGAGGGACAGGGAACAGATACGCAGTATTTT
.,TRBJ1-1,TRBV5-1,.,CASKEEMNTEAFF,TGCGCCAGCAAGGAAGAGATGAACACTGAAGCTTTCTTT
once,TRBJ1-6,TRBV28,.,CASTSPGDRNSPLHF,TGTGCCAGCACCTCCCCGGGGGACCGTAATTCACCCCTCCACTTT
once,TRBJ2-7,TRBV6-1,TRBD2,CASSDFPRTSGLYEQYF,TGTGCCAGCAGTGATTTTCCCCGGACTAGCGGGCTCTACGAGCAGTACTTC
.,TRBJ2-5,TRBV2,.,CASSDKRETQYF,TGTGCCAGCAGTGACAAGAGGGAGACCCAGTACTTC
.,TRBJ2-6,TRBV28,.,CASSSTSGANVLTF,TGTGCCAGCAGTTCAACCTCTGGGGCCAACGTCCTGACTTTC
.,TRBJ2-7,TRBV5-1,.,CASSLAGRATYEQYF,TGCGCCAGCAGCTTGGCCGGTCGGGCAACCTACGAGCAGTACTTC
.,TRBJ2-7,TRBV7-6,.,CASSPGTKRGYEQYF,TGTGCCAGCAGTCCCGGGACCAAAAGGGGGTACGAGCAGTACTTC
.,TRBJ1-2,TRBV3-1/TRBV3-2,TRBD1,CASSQSGGLIGYTF,TGTGCCAGCAGCCAGTCAGGGGGCTTAATAGGCTACACCTTC
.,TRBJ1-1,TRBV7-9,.,CASSLEVNTEAFF,TGTGCCAGCAGCTTAGAAGTGAACACTGAAGCTTTCTTT
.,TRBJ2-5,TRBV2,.,CARSGVEETQYF,TGTGCCAGAAGTGGGGTTGAAGAGACCCAGTACTTC
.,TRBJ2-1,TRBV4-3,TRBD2,CASSQGAGGIYNEQFF,TGCGCCAGCAGCCAAGGTGCGGGAGGGATCTACAATGAGCAGTTCTTC
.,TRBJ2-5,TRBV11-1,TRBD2,CASSLAGGVGTQYF,TGTGCCAGCAGCTTAGCGGGAGGGGTAGGGACCCAGTACTTC
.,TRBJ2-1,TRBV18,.,CASSPNTGVAYNEQFF,TGTGCCAGCTCACCAAATACGGGCGTGGCCTACAATGAGCAGTTCTTC
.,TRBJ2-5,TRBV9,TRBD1,CASSVDRGRETQYF,TGTGCCAGCAGCGTCGACAGGGGACGAGAGACCCAGTACTTC
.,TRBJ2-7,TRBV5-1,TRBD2,CASSSTSRSYEQYF,TGCGCCAGCAGCTCGACTAGCAGATCCTACGAGCAGTACTTC
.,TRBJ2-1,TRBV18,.,CASSPNRGRVNEQFF,TGTGCCAGCTCACCAAACAGAGGTAGAGTCAATGAGCAGTTCTTC
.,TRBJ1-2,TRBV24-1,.,CATSDRDIYGYTF,TGTGCCACCAGTGACAGGGACATTTATGGCTACACCTTC
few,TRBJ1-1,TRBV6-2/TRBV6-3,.,CASSYSIELPGAFF,TGTGCCAGCAGTTACTCGATAGAGCTCCCTGGGGCTTTCTTT
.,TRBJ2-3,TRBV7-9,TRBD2,CASSTSGRSPYTQYF,TGTGCCAGCAGTACTAGCGGGAGGTCCCCTTATACGCAGTATTTT
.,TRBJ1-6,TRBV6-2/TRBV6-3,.,CASSEGLEPLHF,TGTGCCAGCAGTGAGGGCCTTGAACCCCTCCACTTT
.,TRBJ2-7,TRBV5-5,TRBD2,CASSGLAGPVEQYF,TGTGCCAGCTCGGGACTAGCGGGACCCGTCGAGCAGTACTTC
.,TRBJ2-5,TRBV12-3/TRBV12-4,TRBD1,CASRGQGGETQYF,TGTGCCAGCAGAGGACAGGGAGGAGAGACCCAGTACTTC
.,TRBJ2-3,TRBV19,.,CASSPDRSTDTQYF,TGTGCCAGTAGTCCTGACAGAAGCACAGATACGCAGTATTTT
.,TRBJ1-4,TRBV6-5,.,CASRSASREKLFF,TGTGCCAGCAGGTCCGCCTCCCGTGAAAAACTGTTTTTT
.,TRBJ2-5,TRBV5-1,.,CASSLVLAQNQETQYF,TGCGCCAGCAGCTTGGTGCTAGCGCAAAACCAAGAGACCCAGTACTTC
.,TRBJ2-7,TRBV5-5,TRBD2,CASSGTSGGYEQYF,TGTGCCAGCAGCGGGACTAGCGGAGGATACGAGCAGTACTTC
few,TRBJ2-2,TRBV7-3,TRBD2,CASSLNGAGTNTGELFF,TGTGCCAGCAGCTTAAACGGAGCGGGAACGAACACCGGGGAGCTGTTTTTT